This T cell receptor (beta chain) came from a study of blood T cells in healthy people across ages. Findings of the study overall: Compared with aged donors, long-lived donors showed fewer expanded clones, suggesting selection.

As for this clonotype: Its cognate antigen is unknown.

There are 13 residues in the CDR3. V lost 6 bases, J lost 4 bases, and 15 bases lay in between. In germline, CDR1 is DFQATT, CDR2 SNEGSKA (reference sequence). Primed by a sample-barcoded 5' primer and a J-beta primer mix, a second PCR proceeded for about 7 to 11 cycles. TCRdb processed the 5' RACE reads anew with MiXCR; each CDR3 protein has one entry. The sample contains hundreds of thousands of distinct CDR3 sequences, 27% of which appear only once. This sequence was found in a woman in her sixties or seventies in good health. This chain connects TRBV20-1 to TRBJ1-2; D is perhaps TRBD1 (6 bases). Sequenced sample: blood. Here the CDR3 reads CSARTAEVYGYTF. The DNA of the CDR3 is TGCAGTGCACGGACAGCAGAAGTCTATGGCTACACCTTC.